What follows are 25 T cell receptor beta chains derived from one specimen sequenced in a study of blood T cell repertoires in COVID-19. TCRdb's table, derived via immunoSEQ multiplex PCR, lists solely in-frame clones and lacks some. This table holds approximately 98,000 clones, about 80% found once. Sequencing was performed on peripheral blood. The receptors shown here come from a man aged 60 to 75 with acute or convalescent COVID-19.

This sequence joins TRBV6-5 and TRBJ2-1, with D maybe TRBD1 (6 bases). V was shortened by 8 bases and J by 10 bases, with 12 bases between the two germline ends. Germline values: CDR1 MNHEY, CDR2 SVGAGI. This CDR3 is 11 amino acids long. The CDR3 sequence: CASPHGGEQFF. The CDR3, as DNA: TGTGCCAGCCCCCATGGGGGCGAGCAGTTCTTC.

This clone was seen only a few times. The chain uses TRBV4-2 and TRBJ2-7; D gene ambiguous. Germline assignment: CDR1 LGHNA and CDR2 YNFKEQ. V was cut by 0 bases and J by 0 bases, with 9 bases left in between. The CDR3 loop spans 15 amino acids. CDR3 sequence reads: CASSQDIFPSYEQYF. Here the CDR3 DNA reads TGTGCCAGCAGCCAAGATATATTCCCCTCCTACGAGCAGTACTTC.

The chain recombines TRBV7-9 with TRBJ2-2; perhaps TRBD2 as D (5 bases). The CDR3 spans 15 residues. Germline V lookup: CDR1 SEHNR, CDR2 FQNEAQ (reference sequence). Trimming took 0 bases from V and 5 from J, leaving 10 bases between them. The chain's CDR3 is CASSLAWGDTGELFF. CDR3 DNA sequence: TGTGCCAGCAGCTTAGCTTGGGGAGATACCGGGGAGCTGTTTTTT.

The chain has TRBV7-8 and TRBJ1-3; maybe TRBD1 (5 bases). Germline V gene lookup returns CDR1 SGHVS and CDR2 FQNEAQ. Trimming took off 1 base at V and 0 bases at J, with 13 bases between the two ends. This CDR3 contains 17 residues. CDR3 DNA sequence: TGTGCCAGCAGCTTAGGCCGGGGGAGGAGCTCTGGAAACACCATATATTTT. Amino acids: CASSLGRGRSSGNTIYF.

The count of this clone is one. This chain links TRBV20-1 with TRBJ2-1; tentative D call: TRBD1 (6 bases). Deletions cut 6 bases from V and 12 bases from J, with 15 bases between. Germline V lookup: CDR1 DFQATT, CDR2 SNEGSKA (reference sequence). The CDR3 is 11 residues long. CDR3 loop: CSANQGLGQFF. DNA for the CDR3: TGCAGTGCCAATCAGGGGCTAGGGCAGTTCTTC.

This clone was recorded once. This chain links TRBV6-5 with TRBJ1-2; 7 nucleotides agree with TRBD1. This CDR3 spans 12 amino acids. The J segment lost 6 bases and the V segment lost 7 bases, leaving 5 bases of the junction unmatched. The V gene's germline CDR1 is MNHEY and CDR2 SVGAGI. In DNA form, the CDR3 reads TGTGCCAGCACCGGACAGGACGATGGCTACACCTTC. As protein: CASTGQDDGYTF.

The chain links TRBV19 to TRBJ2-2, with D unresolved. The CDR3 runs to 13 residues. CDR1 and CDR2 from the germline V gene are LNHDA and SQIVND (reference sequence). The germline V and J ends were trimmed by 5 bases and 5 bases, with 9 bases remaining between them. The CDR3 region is CASSPEITGELFF. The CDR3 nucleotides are TGTGCCAGTAGTCCCGAGATAACCGGGGAGCTGTTTTTT.

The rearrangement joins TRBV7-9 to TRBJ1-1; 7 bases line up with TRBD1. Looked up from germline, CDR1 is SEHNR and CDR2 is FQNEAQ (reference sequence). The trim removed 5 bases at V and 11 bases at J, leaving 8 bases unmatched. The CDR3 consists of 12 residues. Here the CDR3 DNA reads TGTGCCAGCAGCATCCCACAGGGGTTGGCTTTCTTT. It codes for CASSIPQGLAFF.

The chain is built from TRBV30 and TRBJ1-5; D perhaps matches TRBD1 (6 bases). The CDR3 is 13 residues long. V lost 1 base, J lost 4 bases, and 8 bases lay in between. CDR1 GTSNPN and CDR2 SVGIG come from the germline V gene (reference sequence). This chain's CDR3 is CAWSGTENQPQHF. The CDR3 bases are TGTGCCTGGAGTGGGACAGAAAATCAGCCCCAGCATTTT.

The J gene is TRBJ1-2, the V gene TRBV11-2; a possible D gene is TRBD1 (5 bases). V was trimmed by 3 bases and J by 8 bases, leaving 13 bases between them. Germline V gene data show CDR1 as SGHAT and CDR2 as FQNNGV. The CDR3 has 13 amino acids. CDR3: CASSFPGIEGYTF. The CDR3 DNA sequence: TGTGCCAGCAGCTTCCCAGGGATCGAAGGCTACACCTTC.

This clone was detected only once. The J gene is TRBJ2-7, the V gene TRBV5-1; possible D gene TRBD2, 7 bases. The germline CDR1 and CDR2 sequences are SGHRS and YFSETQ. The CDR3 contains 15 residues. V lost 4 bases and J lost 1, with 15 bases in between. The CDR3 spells CASSPTGGHSYEQYF. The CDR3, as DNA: TGCGCCAGCAGCCCGACCGGGGGGCATTCCTACGAGCAGTACTTC.

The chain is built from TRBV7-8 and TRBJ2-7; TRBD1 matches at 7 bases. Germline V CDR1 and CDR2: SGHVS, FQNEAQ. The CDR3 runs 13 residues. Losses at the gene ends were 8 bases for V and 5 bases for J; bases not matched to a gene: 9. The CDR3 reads CASGIDRVNEQYF. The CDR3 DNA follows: TGTGCCAGCGGCATAGACAGGGTCAACGAGCAGTACTTC.

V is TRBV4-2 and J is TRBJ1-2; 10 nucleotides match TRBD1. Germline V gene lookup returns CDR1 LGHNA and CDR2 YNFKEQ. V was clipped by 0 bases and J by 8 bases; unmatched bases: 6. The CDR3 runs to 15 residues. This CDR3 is CASSQEGQGRDGYTF. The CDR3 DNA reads TGTGCCAGCAGCCAAGAGGGACAGGGGAGGGACGGCTACACCTTC.

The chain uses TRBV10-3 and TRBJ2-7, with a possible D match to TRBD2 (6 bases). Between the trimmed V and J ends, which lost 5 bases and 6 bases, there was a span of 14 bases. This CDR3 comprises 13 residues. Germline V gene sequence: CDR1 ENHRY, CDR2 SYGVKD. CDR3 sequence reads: CAISRTQGGEQYV. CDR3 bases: TGTGCCATCAGTCGTACTCAGGGAGGCGAGCAGTACGTC.

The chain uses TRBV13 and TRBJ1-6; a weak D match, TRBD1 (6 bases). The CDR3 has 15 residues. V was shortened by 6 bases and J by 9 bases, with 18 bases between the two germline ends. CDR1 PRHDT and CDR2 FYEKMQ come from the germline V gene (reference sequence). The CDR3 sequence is CASSSGVVSPSPLHF. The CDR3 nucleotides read TGTGCCAGCAGTTCAGGGGTAGTATCCCCTTCACCCCTCCACTTT.

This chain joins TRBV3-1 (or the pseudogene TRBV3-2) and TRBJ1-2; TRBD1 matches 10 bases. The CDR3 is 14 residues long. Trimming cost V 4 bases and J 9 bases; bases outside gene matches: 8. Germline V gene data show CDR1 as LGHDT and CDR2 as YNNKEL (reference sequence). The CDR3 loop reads CASSPSPGQGRYTF. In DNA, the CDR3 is TGTGCCAGCAGCCCCAGCCCGGGACAGGGGCGCTACACCTTC.

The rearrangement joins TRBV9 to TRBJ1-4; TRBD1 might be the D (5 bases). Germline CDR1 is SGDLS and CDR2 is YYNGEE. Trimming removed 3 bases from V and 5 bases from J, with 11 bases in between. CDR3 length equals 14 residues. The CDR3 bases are TGTGCCAGCAGCGAGGCAGGGAAGAATGAAAAACTGTTTTTT. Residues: CASSEAGKNEKLFF. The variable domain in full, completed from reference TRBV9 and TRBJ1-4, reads DSGVTQTPKHLITATGQRVTLRCSPRSGDLSVYWYQQSLDQGLQFLIQYYNGEERAKGNILERFSAQQFPDLHSELNLSSLELGDSALYFCASSEAGKNEKLFFGSGTQLSVL.

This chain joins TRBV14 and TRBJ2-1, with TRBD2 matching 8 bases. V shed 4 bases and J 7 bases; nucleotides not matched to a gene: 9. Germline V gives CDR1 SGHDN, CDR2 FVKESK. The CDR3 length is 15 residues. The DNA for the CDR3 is TGTGCCAGCAGCCGAAGCGGGAGCTCTTGGAATGAGCAGTTCTTC. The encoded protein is CASSRSGSSWNEQFF.

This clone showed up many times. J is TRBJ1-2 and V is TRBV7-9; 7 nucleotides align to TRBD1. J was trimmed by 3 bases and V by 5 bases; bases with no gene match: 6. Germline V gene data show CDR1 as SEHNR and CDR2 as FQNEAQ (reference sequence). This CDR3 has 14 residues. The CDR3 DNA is TGTGCCAGCAGCGCGTCCGGGACAGACTATGGCTACACCTTC. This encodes CASSASGTDYGYTF.

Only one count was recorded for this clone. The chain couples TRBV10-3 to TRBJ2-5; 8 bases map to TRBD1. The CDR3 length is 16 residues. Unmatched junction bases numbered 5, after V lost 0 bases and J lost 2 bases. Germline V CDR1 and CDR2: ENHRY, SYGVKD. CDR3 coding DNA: TGTGCCATCAGTGAGTCGGGGACAGGTCCTCAAGAGACCCAGTACTTC. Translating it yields CAISESGTGPQETQYF.

This chain's CDR3 is CAISEDRGIYEQYF. CDR3 DNA: TGTGCCATCAGCGAGGACAGGGGAATTTACGAGCAGTACTTC. The chain has TRBV10-3 and TRBJ2-7; TRBD1 matches 9 bases. The V gene's germline CDR1 is ENHRY and CDR2 SYGVKD. Trimming at V came to 6 bases and at J to 4 bases, leaving 7 bases not matched to a gene. The CDR3 is made up of 14 amino acids.

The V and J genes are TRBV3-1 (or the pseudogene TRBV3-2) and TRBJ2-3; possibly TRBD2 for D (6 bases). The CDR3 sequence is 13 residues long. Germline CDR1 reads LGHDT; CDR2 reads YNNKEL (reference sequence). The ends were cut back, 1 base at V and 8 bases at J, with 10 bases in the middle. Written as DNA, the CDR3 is TGTGCCAGCAGCCAAGTTGAGACTAGTACGCAGTATTTT. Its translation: CASSQVETSTQYF.

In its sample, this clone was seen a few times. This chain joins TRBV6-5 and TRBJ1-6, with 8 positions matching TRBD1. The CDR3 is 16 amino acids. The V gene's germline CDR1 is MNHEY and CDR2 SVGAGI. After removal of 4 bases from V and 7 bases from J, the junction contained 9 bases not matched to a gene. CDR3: CASSLGQGSSNSPLHF. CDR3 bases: TGTGCCAGCAGTTTAGGACAGGGCTCGTCGAATTCACCCCTCCACTTT.

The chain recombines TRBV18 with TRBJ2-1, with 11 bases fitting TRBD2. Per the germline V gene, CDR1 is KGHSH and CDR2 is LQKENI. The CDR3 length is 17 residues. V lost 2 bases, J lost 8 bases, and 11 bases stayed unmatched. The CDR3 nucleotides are TGTGCCAGCTCACCAAGATTTAGCGGGAGGGCGGTCGATGAGCAGTTCTTC. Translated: CASSPRFSGRAVDEQFF.

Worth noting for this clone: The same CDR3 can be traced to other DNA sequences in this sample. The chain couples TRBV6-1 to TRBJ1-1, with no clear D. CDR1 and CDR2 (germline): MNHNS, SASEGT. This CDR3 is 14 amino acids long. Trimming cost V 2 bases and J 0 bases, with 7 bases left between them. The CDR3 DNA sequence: TGTGCCAGCAGTGAAAATCAGGTGAACACTGAAGCTTTCTTT. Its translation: CASSENQVNTEAFF.